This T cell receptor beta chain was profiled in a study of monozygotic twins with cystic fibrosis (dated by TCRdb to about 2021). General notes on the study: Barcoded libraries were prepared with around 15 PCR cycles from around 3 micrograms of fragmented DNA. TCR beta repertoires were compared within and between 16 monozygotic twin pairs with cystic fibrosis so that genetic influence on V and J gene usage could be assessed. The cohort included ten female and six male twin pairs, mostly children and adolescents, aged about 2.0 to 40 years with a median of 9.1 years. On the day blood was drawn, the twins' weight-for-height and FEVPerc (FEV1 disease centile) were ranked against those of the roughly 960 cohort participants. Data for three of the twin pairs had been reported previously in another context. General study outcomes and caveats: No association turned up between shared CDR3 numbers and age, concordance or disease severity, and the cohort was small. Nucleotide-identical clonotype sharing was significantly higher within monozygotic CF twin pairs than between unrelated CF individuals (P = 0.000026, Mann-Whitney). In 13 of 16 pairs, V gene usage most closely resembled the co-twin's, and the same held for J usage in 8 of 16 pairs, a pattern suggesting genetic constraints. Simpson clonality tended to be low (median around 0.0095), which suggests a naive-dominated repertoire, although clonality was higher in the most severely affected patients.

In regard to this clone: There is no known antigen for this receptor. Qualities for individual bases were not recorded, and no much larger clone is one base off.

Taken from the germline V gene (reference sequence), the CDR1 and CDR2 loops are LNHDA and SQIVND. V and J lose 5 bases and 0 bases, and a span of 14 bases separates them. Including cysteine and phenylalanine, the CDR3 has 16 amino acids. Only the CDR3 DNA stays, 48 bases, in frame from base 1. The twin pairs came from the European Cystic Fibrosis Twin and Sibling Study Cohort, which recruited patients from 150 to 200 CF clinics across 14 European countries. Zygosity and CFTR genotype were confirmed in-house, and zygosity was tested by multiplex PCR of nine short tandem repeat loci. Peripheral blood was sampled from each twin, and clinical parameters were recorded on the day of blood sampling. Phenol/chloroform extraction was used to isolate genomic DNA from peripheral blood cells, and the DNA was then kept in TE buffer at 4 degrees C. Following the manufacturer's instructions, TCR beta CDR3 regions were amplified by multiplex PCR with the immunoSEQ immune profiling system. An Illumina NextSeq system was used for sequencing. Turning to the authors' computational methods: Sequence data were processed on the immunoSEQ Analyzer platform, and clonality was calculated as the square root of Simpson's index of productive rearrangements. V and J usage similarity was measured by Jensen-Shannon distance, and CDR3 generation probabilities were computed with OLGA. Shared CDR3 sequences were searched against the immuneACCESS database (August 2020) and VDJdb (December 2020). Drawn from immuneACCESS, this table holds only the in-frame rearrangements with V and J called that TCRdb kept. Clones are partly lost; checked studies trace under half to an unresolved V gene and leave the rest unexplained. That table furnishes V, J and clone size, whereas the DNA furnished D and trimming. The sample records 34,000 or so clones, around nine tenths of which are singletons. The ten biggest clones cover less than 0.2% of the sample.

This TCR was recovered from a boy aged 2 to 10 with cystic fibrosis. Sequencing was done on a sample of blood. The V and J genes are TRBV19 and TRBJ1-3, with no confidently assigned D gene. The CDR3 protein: CASSPDGPYSGNTIYF. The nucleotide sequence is TGTGCCAGTAGTCCGGACGGACCTTACTCTGGAAACACCATATATTTT.